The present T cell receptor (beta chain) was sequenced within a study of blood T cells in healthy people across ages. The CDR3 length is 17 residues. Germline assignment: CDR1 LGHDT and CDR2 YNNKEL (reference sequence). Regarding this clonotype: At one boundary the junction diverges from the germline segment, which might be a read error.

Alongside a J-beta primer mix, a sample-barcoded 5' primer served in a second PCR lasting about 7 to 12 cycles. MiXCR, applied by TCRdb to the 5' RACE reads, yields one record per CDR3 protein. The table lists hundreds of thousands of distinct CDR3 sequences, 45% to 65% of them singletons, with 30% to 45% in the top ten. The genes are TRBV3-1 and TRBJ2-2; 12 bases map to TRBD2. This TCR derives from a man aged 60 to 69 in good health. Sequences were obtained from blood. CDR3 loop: CASNQGLAGWNTGELFF. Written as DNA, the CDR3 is TGTGCCAGCAACCAAGGACTAGCGGGGTGGAACACCGGGGAGCTGTTTTTT. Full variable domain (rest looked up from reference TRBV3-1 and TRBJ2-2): DTAVSQTPKYLVTQMGNDKSIKCEQNLGHDTMYWYKQDSKKFLKIMFSYNNKELIINETVPNRFSPKSPDKAHLNLHINSLELGDSAVYFCASNQGLAGWNTGELFFGEGSRLTVL.